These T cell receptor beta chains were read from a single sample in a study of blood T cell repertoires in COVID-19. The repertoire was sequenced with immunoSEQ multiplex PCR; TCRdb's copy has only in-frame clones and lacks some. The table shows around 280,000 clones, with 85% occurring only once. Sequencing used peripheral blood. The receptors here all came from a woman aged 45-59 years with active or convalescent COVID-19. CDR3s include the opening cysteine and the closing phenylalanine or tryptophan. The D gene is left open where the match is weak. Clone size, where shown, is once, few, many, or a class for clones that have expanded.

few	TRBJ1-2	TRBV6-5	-	TGTGCCAGCAGCGCGGATCGACTGGGTTATGGCTACACCTTC	CASSADRLGYGYTF
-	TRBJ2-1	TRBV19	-	TGTGCCAGTACCCGCCCAGGGGGGTACAATGAGCAGTTCTTC	CASTRPGGYNEQFF
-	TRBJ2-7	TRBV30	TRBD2	TGTGCCTGGAAGGTCCGGGGGACTAGCTACGAGCAGTACTTC	CAWKVRGTSYEQYF
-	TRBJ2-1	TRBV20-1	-	TGCAGTGCTAGTCTAGCGCTCTACAATGAGCAGTTCTTC	CSASLALYNEQFF
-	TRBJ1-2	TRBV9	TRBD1	TGTGCCAGCAGCGCGGACAGGGTTTATGGCTACACCTTC	CASSADRVYGYTF
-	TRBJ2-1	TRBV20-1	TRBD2	TGCAGTGCTAGTGAGGGACTAGCGGGAGGATCCTACAATGAGCAGTTCTTC	CSASEGLAGGSYNEQFF
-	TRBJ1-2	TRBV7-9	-	TGTGCCAGCGCCTCGGGTCATGGCTACACCTTC	CASASGHGYTF
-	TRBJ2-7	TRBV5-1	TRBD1	TGCGCCAGCAGCTTGGCCGGGACAGGGTTACGCGAGCAGTACTTC	CASSLAGTGLREQYF
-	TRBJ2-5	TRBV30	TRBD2	TGTGCCTGGAGTCCCAATAGCGGGAGGGCCCTCGGGGAGACCCAGTACTTC	CAWSPNSGRALGETQYF
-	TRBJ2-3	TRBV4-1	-	TGCGCCAGCAGCCAAGTCCGAGGGCCCTCCGGGACAGATACGCAGTATTTT	CASSQVRGPSGTDTQYF
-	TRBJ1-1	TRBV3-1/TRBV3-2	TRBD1	TGTGCCAGCAGCCACGGACAGGGAAAGGCTTTCTTT	CASSHGQGKAFF
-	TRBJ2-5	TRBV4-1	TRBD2	TGCGCCAGCAGCCAGCCGACTAGCGGGAGAACTCGGGAGACCCAGTACTTC	CASSQPTSGRTRETQYF
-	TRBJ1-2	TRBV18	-	TGTGCCAGCTCACCCGGGACATCAGGTTTCCTAGATGGCTACACCTTC	CASSPGTSGFLDGYTF
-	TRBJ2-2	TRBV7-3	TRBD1	TGTGCCAGCAGCTTATTGGGGACAGGGAACACCGGGGAGCTGTTTTTT	CASSLLGTGNTGELFF
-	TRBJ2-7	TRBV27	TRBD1	TGTGCCAGCAGTTTGGGACAGGAATACGAGCAGTACTTC	CASSLGQEYEQYF
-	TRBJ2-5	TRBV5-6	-	TGTGCCAGCAGCTTGGTGACTACGAGGTGGGAGACCCAGTACTTC	CASSLVTTRWETQYF
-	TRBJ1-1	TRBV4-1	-	TGCGCCAGCAGCCAGAAAACAGTAAACACTGAAGCTTTCTTT	CASSQKTVNTEAFF
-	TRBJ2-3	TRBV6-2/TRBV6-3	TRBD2	TGTGCCAGCAGTGGACTAGCGGGAGGGGGCACAGATACGCAGTATTTT	CASSGLAGGGTDTQYF
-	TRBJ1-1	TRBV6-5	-	TGTGCCAGCAGTTACTCGGTCTGGGGCCCGGAGGCTTTCTTT	CASSYSVWGPEAFF
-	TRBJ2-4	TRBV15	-	TGTGCCACCAGCAGAGTTCAATTAGCCAAAAACATTCAGTACTTC	CATSRVQLAKNIQYF
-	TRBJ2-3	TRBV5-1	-	TGCGCCAGCAGCCCCCTACAGAGTTACACAGATACGCAGTATTTT	CASSPLQSYTDTQYF
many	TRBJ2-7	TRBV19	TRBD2	TGTGCCAGTAGTGGGGAGACTAGCGGGAGGTCCTACGAGCAGTACTTC	CASSGETSGRSYEQYF
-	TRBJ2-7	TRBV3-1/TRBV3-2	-	TGTGCCAGCAGCCTAGGGGTTCAGATCTACGAGCAGTACTTC	CASSLGVQIYEQYF
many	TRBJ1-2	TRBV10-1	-	TGCGCCAGCCCTTGGGACTGCGGCGCGATCTATGGCTACACCTTC	CASPWDCGAIYGYTF
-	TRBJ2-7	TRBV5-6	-	TGTGCCAGCAGCTTGGGGCCCAGTAAATCCTACGAGCAGTACTTC	CASSLGPSKSYEQYF
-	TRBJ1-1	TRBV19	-	TGTGCCAGTAGTACGGTAGGGGGGGTCGGCGAAGCTTTCTTT	CASSTVGGVGEAFF
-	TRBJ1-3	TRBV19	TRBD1	TGTGCCAGTAGTATTGACATGACAGGGGCTGGAAACACCATATATTTT	CASSIDMTGAGNTIYF
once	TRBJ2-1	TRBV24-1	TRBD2	TGTGCCACCACTAGCGGGAGGGCCCACAATGAGCAGTTCTTC	CATTSGRAHNEQFF
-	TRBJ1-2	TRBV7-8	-	TGTGCCAGCAGCTTAGTCCCCGGGGGGACTGCCGGTGGCTACACCTTC	CASSLVPGGTAGGYTF
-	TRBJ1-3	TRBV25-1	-	TGTGCCAGCCGTAGCAGCTCTGGAAACACCATATATTTT	CASRSSSGNTIYF
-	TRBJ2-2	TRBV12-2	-	TGTGCAAGTCGCAGGTGGACTAGCGGGACAAAAAACGGGGAGCTGTTTTTT	CASRRWTSGTKNGELFF
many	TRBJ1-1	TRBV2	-	TGTGCCAGCAGACTACAGGTTAACACTGAAGCTTTCTTT	CASRLQVNTEAFF
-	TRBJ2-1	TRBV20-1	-	TGCAGTGCTACTCGGGGTGAGCAGTTCTTC	CSATRGEQFF
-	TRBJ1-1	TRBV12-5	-	TGTGCTAGTGCCCCCCAGGGTGTGAACACTGAAGCTTTCTTT	CASAPQGVNTEAFF
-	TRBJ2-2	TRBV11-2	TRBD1	TGTGCCAGCAGCCTTACAGGGGCCACCGGGGAGCTGTTTTTT	CASSLTGATGELFF
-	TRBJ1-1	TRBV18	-	TGTGCCAGCTCACCTTGGACAGAGATCGGTGAAGCTTTCTTT	CASSPWTEIGEAFF
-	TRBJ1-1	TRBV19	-	TGTGCCAGTAGTATCGGGCGGGGGAACACTGAAGCTTTCTTT	CASSIGRGNTEAFF
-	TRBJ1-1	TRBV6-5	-	TGTGCCAGCGGGGGCAAGCGCGAAGCTTTCTTT	CASGGKREAFF
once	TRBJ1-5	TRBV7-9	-	TGTGCCAGCAGCTTACAGGCAGATCAGCCCCAGCATTTT	CASSLQADQPQHF
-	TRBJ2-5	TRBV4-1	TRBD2	TGCGCCAGCAGCCAAGAGGGACTAGCGGGGTTGGGAGAGACCCAGTACTTC	CASSQEGLAGLGETQYF
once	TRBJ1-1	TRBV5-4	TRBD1	TGTGCCAGCAGTCCGGACAGGGGGAGGTGGGGCACTGAAGCTTTCTTT	CASSPDRGRWGTEAFF